The 16 T cell receptor beta chains below were found in one sample sequenced in a study of cytomegalovirus exposure and HLA in healthy donors. The PCR contained 60 Vbeta and 13 Jbeta primers. Sequencing used immunoSEQ multiplex PCR; TCRdb keeps in-frame clones, though not all of them. The sample includes some 190,000 clones, more than 60% seen only once; the top ten take around 1.5%. Sequencing was done on a sample of PBMCs. These receptors were collected from a man aged 18 to 30 in good health and CMV-seronegative.

V gene TRBV6-6 combines with J gene TRBJ1-1, with a possible D match to TRBD1 (6 bases). V lost 5 bases, J lost 1 base, and 11 bases lay in between. The germline CDR1 and CDR2 sequences are MNHNY and SVGAGI (reference sequence). The CDR3 runs to 14 residues. The DNA for the CDR3 is TGTGCCAGCAGTCTACAGGGTTGGAACACTGAAGCTTTCTTT. Protein product: CASSLQGWNTEAFF.

The chain employs TRBV11-1 and TRBJ1-2; unclear D gene. Trimming left V 1 base short and J 6 bases short, with 9 bases between. This CDR3 has 13 residues. The germline CDR1 and CDR2 sequences are SGHAT and FQDESV (reference sequence). The CDR3 DNA sequence: TGTGCCAGCAGCTTAGGAGAGGGCAATGGCTACACCTTC. Protein product: CASSLGEGNGYTF.

Here the CDR3 DNA reads TGTGCCAGCAGTAGGCCTGGGACTAGCGGCAATGAGCAGTTCTTC. Amino acid sequence: CASSRPGTSGNEQFF. The V gene is TRBV25-1, the J gene TRBJ2-1; 11 nucleotides match TRBD2. The V gene's germline CDR1 is MGHDK and CDR2 SYGVNS. The CDR3 consists of 15 residues. Trimming cost V 5 bases and J 6 bases; bases outside gene matches: 6.

As concerns this clone: The sample holds other DNA sequences that translate to the same CDR3. The rearrangement uses TRBV7-9 and TRBJ1-2; the match to TRBD1 covers 8 bases. Germline CDR1 SEHNR, CDR2 FQNEAQ (reference sequence). There are 12 residues in the CDR3. V was pared by 5 bases and J by 7 bases, with 3 bases of the junction left unmatched. CDR3 region: CASSRDRGGYTF. The DNA for the CDR3 is TGTGCCAGCAGCCGCGACAGGGGTGGCTACACCTTC.

The genes are TRBV2 and TRBJ1-2; D perhaps matches TRBD1 (5 bases). Trimming left V 7 bases short and J 4 bases short, with 13 bases between. CDR1 and CDR2 from the germline V gene are SNHLY and FYNNEI. The CDR3 has 13 residues. DNA of the CDR3: TGTGCCAGCATCCCTCAGGGCCTCTATGGCTACACCTTC. Translation: CASIPQGLYGYTF.

CDR3 sequence (DNA): TGTGCCAGCAGTGAAGCGCCGGGCTGGGAGGGGAAAAACATTCAGTACTTC. It codes for CASSEAPGWEGKNIQYF. J is TRBJ2-4 and V is TRBV2, with 7 bases matching TRBD2. This CDR3 contains 17 residues. Germline trimming cut 0 bases from V and 4 bases from J; bases unmatched to any gene: 9. Germline loops: CDR1 SNHLY, CDR2 FYNNEI.

The chain employs TRBV5-6 and TRBJ2-7; maybe TRBD1 (6 bases). V lost 3 bases to trimming and J lost 4 bases, with 11 bases between them. The CDR3 sequence is 13 residues long. The V gene's germline CDR1 is SGHDT and CDR2 YYEEEE. CDR3 nucleotides: TGTGCCAGCAGCTGGACAGCCGATTACGAGCAGTACTTC. It encodes CASSWTADYEQYF.

The chain is built from TRBV7-9 and TRBJ2-1; D might be TRBD1 (6 bases). The CDR3 contains 14 residues. The V and J ends lost 5 bases and 8 bases respectively, with 16 bases between them. Germline CDR1 and CDR2: SEHNR and FQNEAQ (reference sequence). CDR3: CASSTRTTGDEQFF. CDR3 coding DNA: TGTGCCAGCAGCACGAGAACGACAGGCGATGAGCAGTTCTTC.

Written as DNA, the CDR3 is TGTGCCAGCAGTGGAGGGACAGGGGGCCCTGGGGCCAACGTCCTGACTTTC. As protein: CASSGGTGGPGANVLTF. The chain carries TRBV6-4 and TRBJ2-6; TRBD1 matches at 12 bases. CDR1 is MRHNA and CDR2 is SNTAGT in the germline V gene. This CDR3 contains 17 residues. J lost 2 bases, V lost 4 bases, and 3 bases had no gene match.

This clone came up once. CDR3 protein: CASSASSTLYEQYF. CDR3 DNA sequence: TGTGCCAGCAGTGCCTCCTCAACACTATACGAGCAGTACTTC. The chain recombines TRBV6-5 with TRBJ2-7, with no clear D. CDR1 and CDR2 from the germline V gene are MNHEY and SVGAGI. The CDR3 runs 14 residues. V gave up 5 bases and J gave up 4 bases, with 15 bases separating them.

A word on this clone: The sample has other DNA sequences that encode this CDR3 too. The rearrangement links TRBV13 to TRBJ1-2; D is unresolved. V was shortened by 0 bases and J by 1 base, with 6 bases between the two germline ends. The CDR3 runs 14 residues. Germline V CDR1 and CDR2: PRHDT, FYEKMQ (reference sequence). CDR3 bases: TGTGCCAGCAGCTTAGGCACGGGTAACTATGGCTACACCTTC. It codes for CASSLGTGNYGYTF.

The V and J genes are TRBV25-1 and TRBJ1-2, with D perhaps matching TRBD1 (5 bases). Germline V gives CDR1 MGHDK, CDR2 SYGVNS. Trimming took 6 bases from V and 2 from J, leaving 16 bases between them. This CDR3 is 15 amino acids long. The CDR3 region has the DNA TGTGCCAGCAGCGACCCCGGGGGTTTGAACTATGGCTACACCTTC. Protein product: CASSDPGGLNYGYTF.

This clone was seen more than once but under ten times. V gene TRBV18 combines with J gene TRBJ2-5, with D perhaps matching TRBD1 (5 bases). Germline-derived CDR1 and CDR2 are KGHSH and LQKENI. This CDR3 has 15 amino acids. Trimming took off 3 bases at V and 2 bases at J, with 13 bases between the two ends. Here the CDR3 DNA reads TGTGCCAGCTCACCGTCCAGGGCTCTACAAGAGACCCAGTACTTC. As protein: CASSPSRALQETQYF.

This clone was seen a handful of times. CDR3 bases: TGTGCCAGCGCGTCCTCTGGAAACACCATATATTTT. It is translated as CASASSGNTIYF. V is TRBV7-9 and J is TRBJ1-3; no clear D gene. The V gene lost 8 bases and the J gene lost 0 bases, with 5 bases spanning the gap. The CDR3 loop spans 12 amino acids. The germline V gene encodes CDR1 SEHNR and CDR2 FQNEAQ (reference sequence).

The V call is TRBV27, the J call TRBJ1-3; 8 bases are shared with TRBD1. Germline V CDR1 and CDR2: MNHEY, SMNVEV (reference sequence). Losses at the gene ends were 8 bases for V and 0 bases for J; bases not matched to a gene: 12. CDR3 length: 17 residues. CDR3: CASGKDRDRSSGNTIYF. The CDR3 nucleotides are TGTGCCAGCGGGAAGGACAGGGACAGAAGCTCTGGAAACACCATATATTTT.

This chain connects TRBV6-5 to TRBJ1-2; no clear D. The CDR3 has 12 amino acids. V lost 5 bases and J lost 3, with 7 bases in between. Germline assignment: CDR1 MNHEY and CDR2 SVGAGI. CDR3 sequence (DNA): TGTGCCAGCAGTCCTAGATACTATGGCTACACCTTC. It yields the protein CASSPRYYGYTF.